A single T cell receptor (beta chain) is shown here with its context. This clonotype was seen ten or more times. No cognate antigen has been identified for it. No much larger clone is present one base from it, and per-base qualities are unavailable. The data stem from a study of read filtering for tumor transcriptome and immune sequencing (dated by TCRdb to the early 2020s). For context, the study as a whole: Of the patients in the cohort, 16 to 20 were male and 14 to 15 were female, and their mean age was about 70 years, with a range of 47 to 80. One main goal was a read-filtering strategy for immune repertoire data, in particular deciding whether clonotypes backed by only one read should be removed. The study compared TCR repertoires from targeted immune repertoire sequencing and bulk whole-transcriptome sequencing run on the same bone marrow samples. TCR-region mapped reads per sample ranged from about 3.5 to 10.27 million with IR-seq versus only about 85 to 1273 with RNA-seq. By revised international staging, about 8 patients were R-ISS I, under 20 were R-ISS II and about seven were R-ISS III. Whole-transcriptome libraries were prepared with the TruSeq RNA Access Library Prep Kit after DNase treatment.

Starting from about 400 ng RNA, TCR libraries were constructed with the Immunoverse kit using molecular barcoded adaptors that cover the alpha/delta and beta/gamma chains. TCR library preparation used the same RNA that was used for transcriptome sequencing. Sequencing of TCR libraries was carried out on an Illumina HiSeq 4000 with 2 x 150 cycles. In the original analysis: Using MiXCR, which included quality filtering and error correction, TCR reads were aligned to human V, D, J and C references and then assembled into CDR3 clonotypes. The tcR package in R was used for analysis of clonotype counts and gene usage diversity. Raw mapping reads were checked after the RNA-seq reads had been mapped by STAR aligner version 2.5.3a onto the human GRCh37 genome. To test the effect of sequencing depth on detected clonotypes, IR-seq fastq files were randomly downsampled using Seqtk 1.3. Starting from the raw public reads, TCRdb applied fastp trimming at Q25, assembled clones with MiXCR and retained in-frame beta chains. CDR3 protein sequences are deduplicated, and each keeps its most common genes and DNA. V and J calls and clone size were set by TCRdb, not the authors. The sample table records 9,000 to 9,500 distinct CDR3 sequences; roughly 15% of these occur just once. The leading ten clones occupy less than 30% of the sample.

Bone marrow was sampled from every patient at the time of active disease. Ficoll-Hypaque density gradient centrifugation was used to isolate the bone marrow mononuclear cells. Myeloma plasma cells were removed and CD138-negative cells were collected by negative selection after labeling with CD138 magnetic microbeads on a MACS separator. Flow cytometry with CD138 antibodies on an Attune NxT was used to check how pure the isolated cells were. Total RNA was extracted using TRIzol reagent and was quantified on a NanoDrop spectrophotometer. Paired RNA-seq and IR-seq were performed on the CD138-negative bone marrow sample of each patient. CDR1 and CDR2 are read off the germline V gene (reference sequence) as LNHDA and SQIVND. V is pruned by 2 bases and J by 0 bases, leaving 10 bases of the junction without a gene match. The CDR3 has 19 amino acids, counting the end cysteine and phenylalanine. Of the read, only the CDR3 DNA is kept; its 57 bases are in frame from base 1.

General conclusions and limits of the study: Single-read clonotypes made up roughly 85% of clonotypes but only 3.5% to 4.5% of total reads in IR-seq, compared with approximately 70% of clonotypes and 44.6% of reads in RNA-seq. Rather than purified T cells, the sorted CD138-negative fraction was a mixed bone marrow immune population. Compared with RNA-seq, IR-seq captured clonotypes at much higher depth and more reliably, and a smaller IR-seq throughput was enough to identify most shared clonotypes. The correlation between IR-seq and RNA-seq shared clonotype proportions rose when single-read clonotypes were removed.

The chain was built from TRBV19 and TRBJ2-6; 7 central nucleotides agree with TRBD1. The receptor's source is a donor at least 40 years old with multiple myeloma. Input material: a population of CD138-negative cells sorted from bone marrow. Taken with the paper, the label for cell subset or site translates to: bone marrow mononuclear cells depleted of CD138+ plasma/myeloma cells by negative magnetic selection. The DNA is as follows: TGTGCCAGTAGTATACCTGGACAGGCCATCAGCTCTGGGGCCAACGTCCTGACTTTC. Translated, it reads CASSIPGQAISSGANVLTF.